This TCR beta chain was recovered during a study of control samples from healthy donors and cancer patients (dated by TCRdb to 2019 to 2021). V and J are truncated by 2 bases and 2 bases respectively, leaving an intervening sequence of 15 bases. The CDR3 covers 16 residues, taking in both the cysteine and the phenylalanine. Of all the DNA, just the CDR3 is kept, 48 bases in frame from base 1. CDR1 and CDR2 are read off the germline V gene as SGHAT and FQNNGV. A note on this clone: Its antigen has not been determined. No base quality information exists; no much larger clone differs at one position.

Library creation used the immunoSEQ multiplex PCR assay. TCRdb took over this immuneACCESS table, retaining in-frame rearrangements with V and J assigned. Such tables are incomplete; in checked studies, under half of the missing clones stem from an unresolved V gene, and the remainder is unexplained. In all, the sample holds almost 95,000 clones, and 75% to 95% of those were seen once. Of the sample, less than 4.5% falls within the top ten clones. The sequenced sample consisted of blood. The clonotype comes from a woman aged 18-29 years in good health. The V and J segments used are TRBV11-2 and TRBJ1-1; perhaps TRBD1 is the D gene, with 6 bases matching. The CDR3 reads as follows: CASSLSTGHPNTEAFF. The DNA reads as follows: TGTGCCAGCAGCTTATCCACGGGACACCCAAACACTGAAGCTTTCTTT.